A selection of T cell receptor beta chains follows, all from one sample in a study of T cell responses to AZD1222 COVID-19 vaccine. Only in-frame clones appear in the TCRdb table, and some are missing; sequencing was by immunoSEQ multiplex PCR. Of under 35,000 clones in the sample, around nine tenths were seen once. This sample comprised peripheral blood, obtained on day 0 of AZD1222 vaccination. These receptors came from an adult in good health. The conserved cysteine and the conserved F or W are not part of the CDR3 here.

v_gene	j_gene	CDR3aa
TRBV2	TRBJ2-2	ASRSLAGPSPGELF
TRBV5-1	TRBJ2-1	ASSLGSTSGENEQF
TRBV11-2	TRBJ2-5	ASSFSGTSPVETQY
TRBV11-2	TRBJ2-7	ASTGGVGEQY
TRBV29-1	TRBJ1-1	SGRGDTEAF
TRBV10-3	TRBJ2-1	AISEAGAGEQF
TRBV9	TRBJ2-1	ASSVIPSGSSYNEQF
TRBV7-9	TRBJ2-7	ASSLGLASEQY
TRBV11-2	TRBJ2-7	ASSLYITSGRYSYEQY
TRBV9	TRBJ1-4	ASSVGISDNEKLF
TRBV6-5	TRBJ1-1	ASSYGRYAF
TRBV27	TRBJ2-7	ASTGRGGEQY
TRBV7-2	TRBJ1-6	ASSFQRLANSPLH
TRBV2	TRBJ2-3	ASSLGGATTDTQY
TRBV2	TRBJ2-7	ASSESSAGWPYEQY
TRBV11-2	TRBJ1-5	ASSPLGPGQPQH
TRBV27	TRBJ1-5	ASSLSGPPRKPQH
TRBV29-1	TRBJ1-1	SVRDSEAF
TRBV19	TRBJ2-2	ASSVLPGQRVRRLF
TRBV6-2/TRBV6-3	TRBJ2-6	ASSYIGANVLT
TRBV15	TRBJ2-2	ATSRVRRGGPGELF
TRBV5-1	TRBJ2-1	ASSSAGYNEQF
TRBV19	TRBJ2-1	ASSILELAGGPQF
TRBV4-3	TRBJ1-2	ASSQVRGLGYGYT
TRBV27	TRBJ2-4	ASSPEFGGWGNIQY
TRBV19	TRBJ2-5	ASSTTGVAYQETQY
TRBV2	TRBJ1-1	ASRGLEVSPRINTEAF
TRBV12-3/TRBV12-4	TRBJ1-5	ASSLREDQPQH
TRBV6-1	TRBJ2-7	ASSEARAPAYEQY
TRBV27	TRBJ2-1	ASSLIGTISYNEQF
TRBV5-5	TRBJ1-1	ASSPWTGEDTEAF
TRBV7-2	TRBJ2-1	ASSLFSSPGNEQF
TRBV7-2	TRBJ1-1	ASRTDRGRTEAF
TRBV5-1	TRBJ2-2	ASRPFQSGLASTGELF
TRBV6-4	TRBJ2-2	ASSGTNTGELF
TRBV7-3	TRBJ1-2	ASSQGQGNYGYT
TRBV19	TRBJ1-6	ASSKGTGGTGNSPLH
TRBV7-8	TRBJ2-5	ASSLDLGLETQY
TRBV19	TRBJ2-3	ASSAFRGGSTDTQY
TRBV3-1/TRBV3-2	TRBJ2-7	ASSQNPGTYEQY
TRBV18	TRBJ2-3	ASSPGKGEDTQY
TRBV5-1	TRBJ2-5	ASSLEPVQETQY
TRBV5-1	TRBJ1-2	ASSLEKPNYGYT
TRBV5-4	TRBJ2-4	ASSSYSNDIQY
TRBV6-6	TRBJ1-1	ASSFQANTEAF
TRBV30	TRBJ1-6	AWSPNTPPLH
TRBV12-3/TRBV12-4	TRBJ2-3	ASSLLLTDTQY
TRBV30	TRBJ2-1	AWNHIAGQTYNEQF
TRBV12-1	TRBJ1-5	ASSFVAGGQPQH
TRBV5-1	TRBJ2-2	ASSSQGKGTGELF
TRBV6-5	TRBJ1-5	ASSSGSRGSQPQH
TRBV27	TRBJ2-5	ASSLGQRRQETQY
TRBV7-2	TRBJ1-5	ASSLAGGYDQPQH
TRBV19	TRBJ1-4	ASSPDGRTNEKLF
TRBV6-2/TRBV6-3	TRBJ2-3	ASSYGAGASTDTQY
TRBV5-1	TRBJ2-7	ASSPGLATYEQY
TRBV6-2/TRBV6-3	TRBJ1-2	ASSRDRRGYT
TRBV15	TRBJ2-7	ATSSAGTGNYEQY
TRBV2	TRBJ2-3	ASRGGLAGDTQY
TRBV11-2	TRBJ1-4	ASSLDSNEKLF